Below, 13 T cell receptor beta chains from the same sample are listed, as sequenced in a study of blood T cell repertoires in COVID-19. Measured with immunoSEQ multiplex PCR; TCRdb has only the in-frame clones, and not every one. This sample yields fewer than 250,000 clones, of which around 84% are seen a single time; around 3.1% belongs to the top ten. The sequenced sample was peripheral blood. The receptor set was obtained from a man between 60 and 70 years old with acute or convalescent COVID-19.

The CDR3 DNA reads as TGTGCCAGCAAGCGCGGGACAGGGAATGGCTACACCTTC. Translated, it gives CASKRGTGNGYTF. The V and J genes are TRBV6-5 and TRBJ1-2; 9 bases agree with TRBD1. Germline CDR1 and CDR2: MNHEY and SVGAGI. Trimming cost V 7 bases and J 6 bases; bases outside gene matches: 6. This CDR3 comprises 13 residues.

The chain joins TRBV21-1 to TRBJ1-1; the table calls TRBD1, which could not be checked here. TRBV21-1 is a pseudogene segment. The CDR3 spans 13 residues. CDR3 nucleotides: TGTGCCAGCAGCGACACAGGGGTCACTGAAGCTTTCTTT. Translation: CASSDTGVTEAFF.

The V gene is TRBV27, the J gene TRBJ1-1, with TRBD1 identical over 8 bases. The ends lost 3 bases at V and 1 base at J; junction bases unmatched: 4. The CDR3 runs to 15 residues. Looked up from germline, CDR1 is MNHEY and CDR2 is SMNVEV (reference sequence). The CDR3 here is CASSFGDRSNTEAFF. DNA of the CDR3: TGTGCCAGCAGTTTCGGGGACAGGTCGAACACTGAAGCTTTCTTT.

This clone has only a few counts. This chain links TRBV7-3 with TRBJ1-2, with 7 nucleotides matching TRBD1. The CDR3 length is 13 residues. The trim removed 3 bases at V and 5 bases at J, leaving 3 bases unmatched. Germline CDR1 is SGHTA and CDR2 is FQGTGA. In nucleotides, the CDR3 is TGTGCCAGCAGCTTCGGGACAGTTTATGGCTACACCTTC. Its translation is CASSFGTVYGYTF.

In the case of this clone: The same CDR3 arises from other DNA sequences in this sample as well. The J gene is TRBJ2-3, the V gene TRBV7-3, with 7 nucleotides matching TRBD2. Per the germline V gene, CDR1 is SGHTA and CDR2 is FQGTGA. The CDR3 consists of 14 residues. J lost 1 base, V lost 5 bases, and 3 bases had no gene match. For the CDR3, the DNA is TGTGCCAGCAGCCGCGGGGGAGGCACAGATACGCAGTATTTT. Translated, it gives CASSRGGGTDTQYF.

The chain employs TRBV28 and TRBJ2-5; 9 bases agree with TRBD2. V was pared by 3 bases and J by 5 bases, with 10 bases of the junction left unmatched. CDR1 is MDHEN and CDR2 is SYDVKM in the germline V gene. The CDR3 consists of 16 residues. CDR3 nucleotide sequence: TGTGCCAGCAGTTTCCTGCGGGGGGGCGGCGGGGAGACCCAGTACTTC. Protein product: CASSFLRGGGGETQYF.

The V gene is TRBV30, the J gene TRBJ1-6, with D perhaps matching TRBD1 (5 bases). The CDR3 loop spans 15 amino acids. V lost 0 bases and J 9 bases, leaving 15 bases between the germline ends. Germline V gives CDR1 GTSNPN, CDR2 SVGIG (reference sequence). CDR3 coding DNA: TGTGCCTGGAGTGTGACCGGGGGTGCGGGTTCACCCCTCCACTTT. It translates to CAWSVTGGAGSPLHF. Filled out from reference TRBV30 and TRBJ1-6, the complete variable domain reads SQTIHQWPATLVQPVGSPLSLECTVEGTSNPNLYWYRQAAGRGLQLLFYSVGIGQISSEVPQNLSASRPQDRQFILSSKKLLLSDSGFYLCAWSVTGGAGSPLHFGNGTRLTVT.

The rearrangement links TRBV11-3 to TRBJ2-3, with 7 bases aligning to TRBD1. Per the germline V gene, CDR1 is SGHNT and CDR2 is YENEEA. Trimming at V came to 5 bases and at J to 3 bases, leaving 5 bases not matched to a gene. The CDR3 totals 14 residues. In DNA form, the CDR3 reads TGTGCCAGCAGCAGGGACAGATGGACAGATACGCAGTATTTT. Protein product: CASSRDRWTDTQYF.

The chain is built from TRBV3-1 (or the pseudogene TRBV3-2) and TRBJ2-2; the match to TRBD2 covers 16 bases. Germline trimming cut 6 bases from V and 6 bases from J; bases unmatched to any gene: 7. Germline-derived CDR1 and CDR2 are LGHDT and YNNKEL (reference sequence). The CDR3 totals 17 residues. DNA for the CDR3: TGTGCCAGCAGACGATCGGGACTAGCGGGGGGGCCCGGGGAGCTGTTTTTT. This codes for CASRRSGLAGGPGELFF.

The CDR3 nucleotides read TGTGCCAGCAGGCCACCGGGACAGACCATATTCTATAGCAATCAGCCCCAGCATTTT. This sequence encodes CASRPPGQTIFYSNQPQHF. The chain links TRBV28 to TRBJ1-5, with TRBD1 matching 7 bases. The CDR3 is 19 residues long. V was clipped by 6 bases and J by 0 bases; unmatched bases: 17. The germline V gene encodes CDR1 MDHEN and CDR2 SYDVKM.

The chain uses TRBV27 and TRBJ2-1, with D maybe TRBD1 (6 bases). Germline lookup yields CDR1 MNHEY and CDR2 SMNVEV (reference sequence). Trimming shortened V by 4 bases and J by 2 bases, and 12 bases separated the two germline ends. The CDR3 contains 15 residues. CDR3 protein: CASSWGQGPYNEQFF. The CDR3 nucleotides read TGTGCCAGCAGTTGGGGGCAGGGCCCCTACAATGAGCAGTTCTTC.

CDR3 residues: CASSTRGGLDYEQYF. CDR3 DNA sequence: TGTGCCAGCAGCACCCGCGGGGGGCTGGACTACGAGCAGTACTTC. This chain links TRBV9 with TRBJ2-7; TRBD2 agrees at 8 bases. Per germline, CDR1 SGDLS and CDR2 YYNGEE. The CDR3 sequence is 15 residues long. The V and J ends lost 4 bases and 3 bases, in that order; junction bases with no gene match: 9.

CDR3 residues: CSVEGEGLHTGELFF. The CDR3 DNA follows: TGCAGCGTTGAGGGAGAGGGCCTACACACCGGGGAGCTGTTTTTT. The V and J genes are TRBV29-1 and TRBJ2-2, with a tentative D call TRBD2 (5 bases). The CDR3 has 15 residues. Germline CDR1 is SQVTM and CDR2 is ANQGSEA. With 3 bases removed from V and 3 bases from J, the gap between germline ends came to 14 bases.